These T cell receptor beta chains were read from a single sample in a study of identical twins. TCRdb reanalysed the 5' RACE reads using MiXCR and keeps one entry per CDR3 protein. Of hundreds of thousands of distinct CDR3 sequences listed, 15% to 20% are singletons. These data were also filed under a second study, of T cells expressing NK-cell markers.

Sequencing was carried out using PBMCs. These receptors were taken from a woman under 30 in good health. Both conserved end residues are part of each CDR3. D genes are given only for firm matches. A row's size may be missing; if present it is once, few, many or a size class.

>TRBJ2-7|TRBD2|TRBV20-1|-
TGCAGTGCTGAAGATCGGGCTAGCGGACCCTACGAGCAGTACTTC
CSAEDRASGPYEQYF
>TRBJ2-1|TRBD1|TRBV10-3|few
TGTGCCATCAGTTCCACATGGGGACAGGGGAGCAATGAGCAGTTCTTC
CAISSTWGQGSNEQFF
>TRBJ2-7|TRBD1|TRBV6-5|few
TGTGCCAGCAGTTTCACCGGGACAGGGTTCCCCGAGCAGTACTTC
CASSFTGTGFPEQYF
>TRBJ1-5|TRBD1|TRBV20-1|many
TGCAGTGCTAGAGCGGACAGGCTTGGTCAGCCCCAGCATTTT
CSARADRLGQPQHF
>TRBJ2-2|TRBD2|TRBV9|few
TGTGCCAGCAGCCAGCGGACTAGCGGGTTCATGGGGGAGCTGTTTTTT
CASSQRTSGFMGELFF
>TRBJ2-1|-|TRBV7-9|few
TGTGCCAGCAGCTTAACGGGGCCGCGCAATGAGCAGTTCTTC
CASSLTGPRNEQFF
>TRBJ2-7|-|TRBV18|-
TGTGCCAGCTCACTACACAGGGACGACGAGCAGTACTTC
CASSLHRDDEQYF
>TRBJ2-3|TRBD2|TRBV11-2|few
TGTGCCAGCAGCCCGATTCTAGCGGGTAGAGGCACAGATACGCAGTATTTT
CASSPILAGRGTDTQYF
>TRBJ1-2|TRBD1|TRBV12-3/TRBV12-4|many
TGTGCCAGCAGTGACAGGGTCTTCTATGGCTACACCTTC
CASSDRVFYGYTF
>TRBJ1-6|-|TRBV11-2|-
TGTGCCAGCAGAACCGGGGAGTACAGTGGTTCACCCCTCCACTTT
CASRTGEYSGSPLHF
>TRBJ2-7|-|TRBV5-1|few
TGCGCCAGCAGCTCTCCGGGCTTAAAGGTTCACGAGCAGTACTTC
CASSSPGLKVHEQYF
>TRBJ2-5|-|TRBV10-3|-
TGTGCCATCAACGACCTAGGCCTTGGGGAGACCCAGTACTTC
CAINDLGLGETQYF
>TRBJ1-5|-|TRBV7-8|few
TGTGCCAGCAGCTACCTGGACGGGAGAAATCAGCCCCAGCATTTT
CASSYLDGRNQPQHF
>TRBJ2-3|TRBD1|TRBV15|-
TGTGCCACCAGCAGAGATCTCCTGGACAGGGGCACAGATACGCAGTATTTT
CATSRDLLDRGTDTQYF
>TRBJ2-1|-|TRBV29-1|-
TGCAGCGTGGCTGTGGAAAGCTCCTACAATGAGCAGTTCTTC
CSVAVESSYNEQFF
>TRBJ2-2|-|TRBV7-9|-
TGTGCCAGCAGCTCTGCAGGGTATCGGTCCGGGGAGCTGTTTTTT
CASSSAGYRSGELFF
>TRBJ2-7|-|TRBV20-1|few
TGCAGTGCCAGAGTAGTGCGGGCCTACGAGCAGTACTTC
CSARVVRAYEQYF
>TRBJ2-3|TRBD2|TRBV20-1|-
TGCAGTGCGAAGAGGCGCCTAGCGGGGTACACAGATACGCAGTATTTT
CSAKRRLAGYTDTQYF